The rows below give T cell receptor beta chains drawn from one sample of a study of blood T cell repertoires in COVID-19. Repertoires were generated with immunoSEQ multiplex PCR, while TCRdb's copy carries only in-frame clones and drops some. The table records roughly 220,000 clones, roughly 76% of them present only once. The sequencing input was peripheral blood. The source of these receptors is a woman over 75 with COVID-19, enrolled during active disease. The CDR3 runs from the conserved cysteine through the conserved F or W.

j_gene | v_gene | CDR3aa
TRBJ2-5 | TRBV6-5 | CASSPRGKETQYF
TRBJ2-7 | TRBV29-1 | CSVELHGGQYF
TRBJ2-1 | TRBV18 | CASSPPRYSYNEQFF
TRBJ2-4 | TRBV6-6 | CASSYGEGLDKNIQYF
TRBJ1-3 | TRBV13 | CASSFSLTSGNTIYF
TRBJ1-1 | TRBV12-3/TRBV12-4 | CASSTARGGQAFF
TRBJ1-5 | TRBV2 | CASRGEDIQPQHF
TRBJ2-1 | TRBV11-3 | CASSRGEYNEQFF
TRBJ2-3 | TRBV11-2 | CASSPTVKGTDTQYF
TRBJ2-4 | TRBV19 | CASTRSGAKNIQYF
TRBJ1-1 | TRBV7-2 | CASSFSAGGFAEAFF
TRBJ2-1 | TRBV10-3 | CAISESLAGGNNEQFF
TRBJ1-1 | TRBV7-6 | CASRAGQFTEAFF
TRBJ2-5 | TRBV16 | CASSLGGGETQYF
TRBJ2-5 | TRBV30 | CAWSVIEETQYF
TRBJ2-1 | TRBV24-1 | CATSVAGGAYNEQFF
TRBJ2-1 | TRBV7-8 | CASSLGVGGPNEQFF